Presented here are 11 T cell receptor beta chains from one specimen sequenced in a study of cytomegalovirus exposure and HLA in healthy donors. Primers: 60 Vbeta forward and 13 Jbeta reverse. Produced via immunoSEQ multiplex PCR; TCRdb's table is partial and in-frame only. The sample lists roughly 170,000 clones; approximately 85% were seen once. Sequencing was performed on PBMCs. These receptors came from a girl aged 10 to 17 in good health and CMV-seropositive.

The chain uses TRBV28 and TRBJ1-1, with D hard to call. The CDR3 contains 14 residues. Trimming shortened V by 0 bases and J by 5 bases, and 10 bases separated the two germline ends. Germline CDR1 is MDHEN and CDR2 is SYDVKM. Written as DNA, the CDR3 is TGTGCCAGCAGTTTATGGGAATTCGGGACTGAAGCTTTCTTT. Residues: CASSLWEFGTEAFF.

This chain joins TRBV6-6 and TRBJ2-1, with TRBD2 matching 8 bases. The junction had 7 bases not matched to a gene; V was cut back by 0 bases and J by 6 bases. The CDR3 sequence is 16 residues long. CDR1 MNHNY and CDR2 SVGAGI come from the germline V gene (reference sequence). The CDR3: CASSYSLTGGPNEQFF. Written as DNA, the CDR3 is TGTGCCAGCAGTTACTCGCTAACGGGGGGGCCCAATGAGCAGTTCTTC.

Concerning this clone itself: One end of the junction fails to match germline, which may point to a read error. The genes are TRBV2 and TRBJ1-6; the D is unclear. This CDR3 contains 15 residues. Germline lookup yields CDR1 SNHLY and CDR2 FYNNEI. This CDR3 is CAGRSQDTYNSPLHF. The CDR3 nucleotides read TGTGCCGGCAGGTCCCAGGATACCTATAATTCACCCCTCCACTTT.

V and J are TRBV7-9 and TRBJ2-1; D may be TRBD2 (6 bases). There are 11 residues in the CDR3. From germline, CDR1 is SEHNR and CDR2 FQNEAQ (reference sequence). V lost 4 bases and J lost 13, with 11 bases in between. CDR3 sequence: CASSWGEDQFF. The CDR3 DNA follows: TGTGCCAGCAGCTGGGGGGAGGATCAGTTCTTC.

This rearrangement joins TRBV5-8 to TRBJ2-2; D is possibly TRBD1 (5 bases). The CDR3 runs to 15 residues. V lost 0 bases and J 1 base, leaving 7 bases between the germline ends. CDR1 and CDR2 (germline): SGHTS, YDEGEE. This CDR3 is CASSLGQLNTGELFF. CDR3 nucleotides: TGTGCCAGCAGCTTGGGACAGCTGAACACCGGGGAGCTGTTTTTT.

The J gene is TRBJ2-1, the V gene TRBV7-3, with TRBD2 matching 10 bases. After removal of 3 bases from V and 7 bases from J, the junction contained 6 bases not matched to a gene. The germline V gene encodes CDR1 SGHTA and CDR2 FQGTGA. The CDR3 length is 15 residues. The CDR3 is CASSFLLAGKNEQFF. CDR3 sequence (DNA): TGTGCCAGCAGCTTCCTACTAGCGGGGAAAAATGAGCAGTTCTTC. Filled out from reference TRBV7-3 and TRBJ2-1, the complete variable domain reads GAGVSQTPSNKVTEKGKYVELRCDPISGHTALYWYRQSLGQGPEFLIYFQGTGAADDSGLPNDRFFAVRPEGSVSTLKIQRTERGDSAVYLCASSFLLAGKNEQFFGPGTRLTVL.

Only one count was recorded for this clone. J is TRBJ1-2 and V is TRBV14, with D possibly matching TRBD1 (6 bases). This CDR3 region has 16 residues. Trimming stripped 4 bases from V and 2 bases from J, with 17 bases between. CDR1 SGHDN and CDR2 FVKESK come from the germline V gene. CDR3 in amino acids: CASSPPRSTGNYGYTF. The CDR3 DNA reads TGTGCCAGCAGCCCACCCAGATCAACAGGGAACTATGGCTACACCTTC.

This clone has only a few counts. V and J are TRBV6-1 and TRBJ2-3, with 10 bases fitting TRBD2. The germline CDR1 and CDR2 sequences are MNHNS and SASEGT. CDR3 length equals 17 residues. The V gene end was trimmed by 0 bases and the J gene end by 0 bases; junction bases not matched to a gene: 3. The CDR3 bases are TGTGCCAGCAGTGAAGCAGCAGCGGGAGGGAGCACAGATACGCAGTATTTT. Translated, it gives CASSEAAAGGSTDTQYF.

This rearrangement joins TRBV4-2 to TRBJ1-5; D not certain. Germline V lookup: CDR1 LGHNA, CDR2 YNFKEQ. Trimming took off 1 base at V and 3 bases at J, with 10 bases between the two ends. The CDR3 extends over 15 amino acids. CDR3 nucleotide sequence: TGTGCCAGCAGCCAAGTTCAGAATTCCAATCAGCCCCAGCATTTT. Translating gives CASSQVQNSNQPQHF.

V usage is TRBV6-5 and J usage is TRBJ2-7; the match to TRBD1 covers 8 bases. The germline CDR1 and CDR2 sequences are MNHEY and SVGAGI. CDR3 length: 16 residues. V gave up 0 bases and J gave up 1 base; unmatched junction bases: 5. CDR3 nucleotide sequence: TGTGCCAGCAGTTACTCAAGGACAGGGATATCCTACGAGCAGTACTTC. This codes for CASSYSRTGISYEQYF.

This clone was seen once. The rearrangement uses TRBV18 and TRBJ1-3, with 12 bases that match TRBD1. The CDR3 has 18 residues. Germline lookup yields CDR1 KGHSH and CDR2 LQKENI. V lost 3 bases and J lost 3; bases outside the gene matches: 9. The CDR3, as DNA: TGTGCCAGCTCACCCGGGACAGGGGGCATTCTGGTTGGAAACACCATATATTTT. Its protein product is CASSPGTGGILVGNTIYF.